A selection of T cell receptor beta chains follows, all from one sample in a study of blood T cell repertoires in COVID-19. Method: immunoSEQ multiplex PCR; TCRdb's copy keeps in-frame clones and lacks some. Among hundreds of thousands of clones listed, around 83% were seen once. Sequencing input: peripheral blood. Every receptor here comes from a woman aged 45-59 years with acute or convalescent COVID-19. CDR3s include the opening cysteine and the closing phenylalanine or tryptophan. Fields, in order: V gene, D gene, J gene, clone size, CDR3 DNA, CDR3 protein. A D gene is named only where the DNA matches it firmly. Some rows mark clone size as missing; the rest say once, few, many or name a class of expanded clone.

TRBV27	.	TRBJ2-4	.	TGTGCCAGCAGTTCCATAACGGGACACCCGGGAGCCAAAAACATTCAGTACTTC	CASSSITGHPGAKNIQYF
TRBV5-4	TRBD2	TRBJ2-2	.	TGTGCCAGCAGCTCAGGGACTAGCGGGAACACCGGGGAGCTGTTTTTT	CASSSGTSGNTGELFF
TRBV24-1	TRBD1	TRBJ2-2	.	TGTGCCACCAGTGATTCCACAGGGGGCGCGATGGCCGGGGAGCTGTTTTTT	CATSDSTGGAMAGELFF
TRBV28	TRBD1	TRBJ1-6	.	TGTGCCAGCAGTATAACCGCTACCGGGACAGCAGCGAATTCACCCCTCCACTTT	CASSITATGTAANSPLHF
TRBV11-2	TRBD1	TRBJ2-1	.	TGTGCCAGCAGCCGGGACAGGGGGCAGAATGAGCAGTTCTTC	CASSRDRGQNEQFF
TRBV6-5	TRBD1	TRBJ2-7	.	TGTGCCAGCACCCCAGGGACAGGAGTTTACGAGCAGTACTTC	CASTPGTGVYEQYF
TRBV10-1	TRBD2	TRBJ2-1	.	TGCGCCAGCAGTGTGGGACTAGCGGGGGGTTACAATGAGCAGTTCTTC	CASSVGLAGGYNEQFF
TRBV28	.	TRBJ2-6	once	TGTGCCAGCAGTTTGAGGGTCTACTCTGGGGCCAACGTCCTGACTTTC	CASSLRVYSGANVLTF
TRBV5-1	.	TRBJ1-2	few	TGCGCCAGCAGCTTTGAAGGGGGCTATGGCTACACCTTC	CASSFEGGYGYTF
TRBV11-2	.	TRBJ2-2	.	TGTGCCAGCAGCTCCCGAGACAGGGAGGTTAGCACCGGGGAGCTGTTTTTT	CASSSRDREVSTGELFF
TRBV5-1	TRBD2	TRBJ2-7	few	TGCGCCAGCAGCTGGAGGACCTCGGCGGGAGGGAGCTCCTACGAGCAGTACTTC	CASSWRTSAGGSSYEQYF
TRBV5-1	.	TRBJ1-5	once	TGCGCCAGCAGCTTGGCCGGGGGTGGTAGTCAGCCCCAGCATTTT	CASSLAGGGSQPQHF
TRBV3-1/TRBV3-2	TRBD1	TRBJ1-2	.	TGTGCCAGCAGCCAGGGGGACAGGGTGGTGAGTGGCTACACCTTC	CASSQGDRVVSGYTF
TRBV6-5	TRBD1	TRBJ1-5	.	TGTGCCAGCAGCCGACAGGGAATCAGCAATCAGCCCCAGCATTTT	CASSRQGISNQPQHF
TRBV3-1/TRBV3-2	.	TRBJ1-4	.	TGTGCCAGCAGCCAACCCCCAAATGAAAAACTGTTTTTT	CASSQPPNEKLFF
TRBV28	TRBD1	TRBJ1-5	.	TGTGCCAGCAGACCGAACAGGGGTCAGCCCCAGCATTTT	CASRPNRGQPQHF
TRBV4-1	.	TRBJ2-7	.	TGCGCCAGCAGCCAAGGCTCGCACAGAGGGAACGGGAACGAGCAGTACTTC	CASSQGSHRGNGNEQYF
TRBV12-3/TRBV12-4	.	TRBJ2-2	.	TGTGCCAGCAGTTTAGCCTCCGTCGGGGAGCTGTTTTTT	CASSLASVGELFF
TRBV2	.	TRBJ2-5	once	TGTGCCAGCAAGTGGACAAAAGAGACCCAGTACTTC	CASKWTKETQYF
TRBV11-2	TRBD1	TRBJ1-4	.	TGTGCCAGCAGCTCGGGACAGACTAATGAAAAACTGTTTTTT	CASSSGQTNEKLFF
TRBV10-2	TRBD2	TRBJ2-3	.	TGCGCCAGCGGGGCGGGGGAGAATACGCAGTATTTT	CASGAGENTQYF
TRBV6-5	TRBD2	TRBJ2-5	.	TGTGCCAGCAGTTACATGGCCACCGGGGGGGAGACCCAGTACTTC	CASSYMATGGETQYF
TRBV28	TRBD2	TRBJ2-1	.	TGTGCCAGCAGTTTACCCCTAGCGGGAGGGACCAATGAGCAGTTCTTC	CASSLPLAGGTNEQFF
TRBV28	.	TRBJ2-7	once	TGTGCCAGCAGTTTCCAGGAAAACGAGCAGTACTTC	CASSFQENEQYF
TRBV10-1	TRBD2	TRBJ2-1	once	TGCGCCAGCAGTGAGAAGACTAGCGGGAGTCCCTACAATGAGCAGTTCTTC	CASSEKTSGSPYNEQFF
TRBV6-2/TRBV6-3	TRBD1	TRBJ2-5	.	TGTGCCAGCAGTTACGGGACAGGGGCTTCTCAAGAGACCCAGTACTTC	CASSYGTGASQETQYF
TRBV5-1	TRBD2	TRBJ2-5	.	TGCGCCAGCAGCTTGGTACCAGCGGGAGGGCAAGAGACCCAGTACTTC	CASSLVPAGGQETQYF
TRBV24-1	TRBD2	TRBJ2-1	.	TGTGCCACCAGTGAGGGGACTAGCAGATACTCCTACAATGAGCAGTTCTTC	CATSEGTSRYSYNEQFF
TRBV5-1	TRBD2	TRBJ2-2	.	TGCGCCAGCAGCCCCACAGCGGGAGTTATCGGGGAGCTGTTTTTT	CASSPTAGVIGELFF
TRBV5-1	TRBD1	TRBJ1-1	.	TGCGCCAGCAGCTTGGCTCCCCCCGGGACAGTGAACACTGAAGCTTTCTTT	CASSLAPPGTVNTEAFF
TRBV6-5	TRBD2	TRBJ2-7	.	TGTGCCAGCAGCCCCGCGGGGGCCTACGAGCAGTACTTC	CASSPAGAYEQYF
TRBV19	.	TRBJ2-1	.	TGTGCCAGTCGCCTCAACTACAGGGACAATGAGCAGTTCTTC	CASRLNYRDNEQFF
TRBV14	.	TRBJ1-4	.	TGTGCCAGCGCGCTAAACAGGCTTAATGAAAAACTGTTTTTT	CASALNRLNEKLFF
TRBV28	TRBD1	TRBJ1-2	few	TGTGCCAGCAGACCGACAGGGGGAGACTATGGCTACACCTTC	CASRPTGGDYGYTF
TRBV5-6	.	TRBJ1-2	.	TGTGCCAGCAACAAAGGTCACAGGGTGGATGGCTACACCTTC	CASNKGHRVDGYTF
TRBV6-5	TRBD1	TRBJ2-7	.	TGTGCCAGCACCCGGACAGGAGCGTACGAGCAGTACTTC	CASTRTGAYEQYF
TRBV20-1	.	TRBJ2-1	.	TGCAGTGCCACCACCCCCCAGGAGCAGTTCTTC	CSATTPQEQFF
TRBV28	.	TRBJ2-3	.	TGTGCCAGCAGGACGAGTCGTAGCGGCACAGATACGCAGTATTTT	CASRTSRSGTDTQYF
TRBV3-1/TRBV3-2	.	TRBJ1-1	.	TGTGCCAGCTTCCCGGGGAGGGGCACTGAAGCTTTCTTT	CASFPGRGTEAFF